Sequencing of this TCR beta chain was carried out in a study of beta chain features in type 1 diabetes. The overall study: Cell yields, age and gender were similar between patients and healthy donors.

Every isolated RNA sample was fully reverse transcribed, so sequencing captured expressed TCRB transcripts. Libraries were prepared by immunoSEQ multiplex PCR; TCRdb keeps only in-frame clonotypes and omits some of them. The sample gives roughly 250,000 clones, around 68% of which show up once; around 0.05% is in the top ten. V lost 1 base, J lost 3 bases, and 3 bases stayed unmatched. The CDR3 length is 14 residues. Germline V lookup: CDR1 GTSNPN, CDR2 SVGIG (reference sequence). Overall study results and limits: A moderate, significant TCRB CDR3 shortening appeared in type 1 diabetes across four CD4+ subsets.

A few counts support this clone. Its antigen is not identified. V and J are TRBV30 and TRBJ2-3, with 8 bases lining up with TRBD2. The receptor comes from a young man in good health. Specimen: naive CD4+ T cells from blood. CDR3 sequence reads: CAWSAGGQTDTQYF. CDR3 sequence (DNA): TGTGCCTGGAGTGCGGGGGGGCAAACAGATACGCAGTATTTT. Looking up the rest from reference TRBV30 and TRBJ2-3 gives the full variable domain: SQTIHQWPATLVQPVGSPLSLECTVEGTSNPNLYWYRQAAGRGLQLLFYSVGIGQISSEVPQNLSASRPQDRQFILSSKKLLLSDSGFYLCAWSAGGQTDTQYFGPGTRLTVL.